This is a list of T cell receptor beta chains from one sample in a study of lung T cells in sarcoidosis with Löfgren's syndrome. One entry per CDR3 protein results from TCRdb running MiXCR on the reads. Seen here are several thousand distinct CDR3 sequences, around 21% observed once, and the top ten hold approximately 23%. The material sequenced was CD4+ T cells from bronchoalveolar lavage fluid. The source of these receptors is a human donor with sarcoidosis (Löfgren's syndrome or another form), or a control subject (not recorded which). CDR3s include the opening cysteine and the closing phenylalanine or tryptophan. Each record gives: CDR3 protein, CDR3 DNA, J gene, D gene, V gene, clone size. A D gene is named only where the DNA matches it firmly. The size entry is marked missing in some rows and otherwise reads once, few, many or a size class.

CAGSALGTQYF	TGTGCCGGCAGCGCCCTGGGGACCCAGTACTTC	TRBJ2-5	-	TRBV2	large
CASSYPGGLIYEQYF	TGTGCCAGCAGCTACCCGGGGGGACTGATCTACGAGCAGTACTTC	TRBJ2-7	TRBD2	TRBV11-2	-
CASSATGGTEAFF	TGTGCCAGCTCCGCGACAGGGGGCACTGAAGCTTTCTTT	TRBJ1-1	TRBD1	TRBV18	medium-sized
CASSSQGLTEAFF	TGTGCCAGCAGTTCACAGGGGTTAACTGAAGCTTTCTTT	TRBJ1-1	TRBD1	TRBV12-3/TRBV12-4	many
CAWGPFSGNTIYF	TGTGCCTGGGGACCGTTCTCTGGAAACACCATATATTTT	TRBJ1-3	-	TRBV30	few
CSGISGANVLTF	TGCAGTGGAATCTCTGGGGCCAACGTCCTGACTTTC	TRBJ2-6	-	TRBV20-1	many
CASSQDLGGYGYTF	TGTGCCAGCAGCCAAGATTTGGGAGGATATGGCTACACCTTC	TRBJ1-2	-	TRBV3-1	many
CASSFGSSLGQETQYF	TGCGCCAGCAGCTTTGGGAGCTCCCTCGGGCAAGAGACCCAGTACTTC	TRBJ2-5	-	TRBV5-1	many
CVSSLVGPGNTIYF	TGTGTCAGCAGCTTGGTGGGCCCCGGAAACACCATATATTTT	TRBJ1-3	-	TRBV5-4	-
CASSPGPHRAFF	TGTGCCAGCAGCCCCGGGCCCCACAGAGCTTTCTTT	TRBJ1-1	-	TRBV12-3/TRBV12-4	many
CASSEWALQETQYF	TGTGCCAGCAGTGAATGGGCCCTCCAAGAGACCCAGTACTTC	TRBJ2-5	-	TRBV6-1	many
CASSFLSQGPDTQYF	TGCGCCAGCAGCTTTCTATCACAGGGTCCAGATACGCAGTATTTT	TRBJ2-3	-	TRBV5-1	medium-sized
CASSQGGARENTIYF	TGTGCCAGCAGCCAAGGAGGGGCGAGGGAAAACACCATATATTTT	TRBJ1-3	-	TRBV3-1	many
CASRLDYEQYF	TGTGCCAGCAGACTCGATTACGAGCAGTACTTC	TRBJ2-7	-	TRBV6-1	medium-sized
CATSRGRTENYDYAF	TGTGCCACCAGCAGAGGAAGGACCGAGAATTATGACTACGCCTTC	TRBJ1-2	-	TRBV15	-
CASSLALWQETQYF	TGTGCCAGCAGCTTAGCGCTTTGGCAAGAGACCCAGTACTTC	TRBJ2-5	-	TRBV7-2	many
CSARGASGAQGDEQYF	TGCAGTGCTAGAGGAGCTTCAGGGGCCCAGGGGGACGAGCAGTACTTC	TRBJ2-7	TRBD1	TRBV20-1	many
CASSVRAETQYF	TGTGCCAGCAGTGTCAGGGCGGAGACCCAGTACTTC	TRBJ2-5	-	TRBV2	medium-sized
CAISPLGLGQETQYF	TGTGCCATCAGTCCCCTTGGGTTGGGCCAAGAGACCCAGTACTTC	TRBJ2-5	-	TRBV10-3	many
CSVDLASYEQYF	TGCAGCGTTGATCTTGCCTCCTACGAGCAGTACTTC	TRBJ2-7	-	TRBV29-1	-